This TCR beta chain is from a study of blood T cell repertoires in COVID-19. CDR1 and CDR2 (germline): KGHSH, LQKENI. The CDR3 loop spans 13 amino acids. With 6 bases removed from V and 1 base from J, the gap between germline ends came to 9 bases. Per the authors' pipeline: Amplified reference gene primers provided the basis for estimating nucleated cell counts. Profiling relied on immunoSEQ multiplex PCR, and the TCRdb table lists in-frame clones only, not all of them. The D gene and trimming were derived from the DNA, and the V and J assignments and clone size from that table. This table holds approximately 40,000 clones, 70% to 90% found once.

This receptor was identified in a human donor in a cohort sampled during active COVID-19. Source material: peripheral blood. The chain combines TRBV18 with TRBJ1-1; a possible D gene is TRBD1 (6 bases). The DNA of the CDR3 is TGTGCCAGCTCCGGGACACCGAACACTGAAGCTTTCTTT. Translation: CASSGTPNTEAFF.